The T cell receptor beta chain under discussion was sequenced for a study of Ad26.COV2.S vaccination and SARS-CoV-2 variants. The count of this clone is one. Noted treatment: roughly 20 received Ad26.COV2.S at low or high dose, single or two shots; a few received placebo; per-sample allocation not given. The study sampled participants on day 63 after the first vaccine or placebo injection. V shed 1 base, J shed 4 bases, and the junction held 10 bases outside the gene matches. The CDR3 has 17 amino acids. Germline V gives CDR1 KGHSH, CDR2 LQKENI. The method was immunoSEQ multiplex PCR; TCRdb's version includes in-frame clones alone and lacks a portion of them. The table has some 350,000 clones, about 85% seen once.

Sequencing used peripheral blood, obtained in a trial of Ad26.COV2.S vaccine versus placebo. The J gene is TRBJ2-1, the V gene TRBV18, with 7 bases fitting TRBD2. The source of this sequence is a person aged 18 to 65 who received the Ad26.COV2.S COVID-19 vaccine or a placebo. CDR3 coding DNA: TGTGCCAGCTCACCACGAGGACCGGGGGGAGGATACAATGAGCAGTTCTTC. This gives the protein CASSPRGPGGGYNEQFF.